The T cell receptor (beta chain) under discussion was sequenced for a study of HIV-infected patients and healthy controls. About the study: Early therapy brought no consistent CD8 count shift, though the CD4:CD8 ratio rose a little.

cDNA was made from 500 ng RNA using alpha and beta constant primers. Alpha and beta chain libraries were made separately by chain-specific third strand synthesis with multiplexing indices. Second strand synthesis was primed from the SP2 site. TCRdb recomputed calls from the 5' RACE reads with MiXCR, one row per CDR3 protein. The repertoire has 4,000 or so distinct CDR3 sequences, roughly 8% of them found once; the top ten carry more than 25%. No cell fractionation was done, so the repertoire covers all unsorted peripheral blood T cells. Notes on the study in general: Significant mean usage differences between HIV-infected patients and controls involved eight alpha and eight beta V genes. MAIT alpha-chain CDR3s were frequent in healthy controls, depleted in HIV+.

The J segment lost 7 bases and the V segment lost 5 bases, leaving 16 bases of the junction unmatched. The CDR3 spans 17 residues. Per germline, CDR1 SGHTA and CDR2 FQGNSA. This clonotype was picked up a small number of times. Its antigen remains unknown. The sample consisted of blood, taken before antiretroviral therapy. The receptor's source is an adult with HIV infection. This chain connects TRBV7-2 to TRBJ1-5; TRBD1 agrees at 8 bases. CDR3 DNA: TGTGCCAGCAGCCCGACTCCTACGGGGACAGGATACCAGCCCCAGCATTTT. Its translation: CASSPTPTGTGYQPQHF.